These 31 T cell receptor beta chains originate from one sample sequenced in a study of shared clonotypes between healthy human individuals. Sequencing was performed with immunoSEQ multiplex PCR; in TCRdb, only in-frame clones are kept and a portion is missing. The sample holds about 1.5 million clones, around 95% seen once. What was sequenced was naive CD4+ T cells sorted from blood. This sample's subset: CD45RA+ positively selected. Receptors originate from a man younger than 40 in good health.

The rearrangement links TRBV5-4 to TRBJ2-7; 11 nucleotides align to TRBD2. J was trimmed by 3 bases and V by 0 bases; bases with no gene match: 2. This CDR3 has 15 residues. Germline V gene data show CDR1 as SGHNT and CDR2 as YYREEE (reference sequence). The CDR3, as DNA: TGTGCCAGCAGCTTGGATACTAGCGGGAGCTACGAGCAGTACTTC. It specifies CASSLDTSGSYEQYF.

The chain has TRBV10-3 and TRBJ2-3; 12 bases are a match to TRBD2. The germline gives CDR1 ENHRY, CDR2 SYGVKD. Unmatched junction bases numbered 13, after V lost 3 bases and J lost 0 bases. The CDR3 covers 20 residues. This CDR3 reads CAISDPSGRAALGSTDTQYF. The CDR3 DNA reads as TGTGCCATCAGTGACCCTAGCGGGAGGGCCGCCCTGGGAAGCACAGATACGCAGTATTTT.

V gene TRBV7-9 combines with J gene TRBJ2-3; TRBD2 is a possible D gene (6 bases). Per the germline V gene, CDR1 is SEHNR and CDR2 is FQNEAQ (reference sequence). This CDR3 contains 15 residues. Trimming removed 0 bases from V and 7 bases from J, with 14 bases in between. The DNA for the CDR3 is TGTGCCAGCAGCTTAGCAACGGGGAGGTTACATACGCAGTATTTT. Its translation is CASSLATGRLHTQYF.

CDR3 DNA sequence: TGTGCCAGCAGCCCTCGGACAGGAATCTACGAGCAGTACTTC. It translates to CASSPRTGIYEQYF. The chain couples TRBV7-9 to TRBJ2-7; 7 bases align to TRBD1. V was clipped by 5 bases and J by 3 bases; unmatched bases: 7. The CDR3 runs to 14 residues. Germline CDR1 SEHNR, CDR2 FQNEAQ (reference sequence).

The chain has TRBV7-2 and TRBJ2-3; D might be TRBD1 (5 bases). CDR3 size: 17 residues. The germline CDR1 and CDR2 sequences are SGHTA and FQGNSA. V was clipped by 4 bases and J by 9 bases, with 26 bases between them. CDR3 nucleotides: TGTGCCAGCAGCTCGCGTAGGGGCACAGGATCTATAGGGACGCAGTATTTT. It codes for CASSSRRGTGSIGTQYF.

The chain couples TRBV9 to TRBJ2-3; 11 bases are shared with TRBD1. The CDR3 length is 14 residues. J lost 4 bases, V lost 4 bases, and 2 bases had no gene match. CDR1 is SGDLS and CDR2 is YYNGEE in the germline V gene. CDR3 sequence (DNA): TGTGCCAGCAGCCGGACAGGGGGCGCAGATACGCAGTATTTT. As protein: CASSRTGGADTQYF.

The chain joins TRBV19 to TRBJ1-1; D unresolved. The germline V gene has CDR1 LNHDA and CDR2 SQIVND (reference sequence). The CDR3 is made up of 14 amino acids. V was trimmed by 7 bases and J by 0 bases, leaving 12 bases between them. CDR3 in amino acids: CASTKDRLNTEAFF. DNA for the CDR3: TGTGCCAGTACCAAGGACCGGCTGAACACTGAAGCTTTCTTT.

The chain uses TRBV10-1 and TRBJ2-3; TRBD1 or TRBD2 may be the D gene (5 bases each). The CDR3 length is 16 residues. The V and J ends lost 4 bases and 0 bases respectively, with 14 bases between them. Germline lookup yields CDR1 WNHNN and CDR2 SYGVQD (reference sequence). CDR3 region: CASSGGRGLSTDTQYF. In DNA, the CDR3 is TGCGCCAGCAGTGGGGGGAGAGGGCTAAGCACAGATACGCAGTATTTT.

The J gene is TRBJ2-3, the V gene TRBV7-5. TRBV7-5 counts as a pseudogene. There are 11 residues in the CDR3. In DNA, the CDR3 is TGTGTCAGAAGCTTAGCAGATACGCAGTATTTT. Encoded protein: CVRSLADTQYF.

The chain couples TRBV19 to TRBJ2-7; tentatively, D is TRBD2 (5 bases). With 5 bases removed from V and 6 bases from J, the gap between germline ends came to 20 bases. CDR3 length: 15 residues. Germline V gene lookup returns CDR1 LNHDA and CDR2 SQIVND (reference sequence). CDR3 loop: CASSLLPGGSGEQYF. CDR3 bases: TGTGCCAGTAGTCTTTTGCCGGGTGGGAGTGGCGAGCAGTACTTC.

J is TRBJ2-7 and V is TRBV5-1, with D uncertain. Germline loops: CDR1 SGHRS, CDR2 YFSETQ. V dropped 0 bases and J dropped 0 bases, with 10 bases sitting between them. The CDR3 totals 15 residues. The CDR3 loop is CASSLVALSSYEQYF. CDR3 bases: TGCGCCAGCAGCTTGGTAGCACTTTCCTCCTACGAGCAGTACTTC. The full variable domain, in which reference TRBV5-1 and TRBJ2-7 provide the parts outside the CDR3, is KAGVTQTPRYLIKTRGQQVTLSCSPISGHRSVSWYQQTPGQGLQFLFEYFSETQRNKGNFPGRFSGRQFSNSRSEMNVSTLELGDSALYLCASSLVALSSYEQYFGPGTRLTVT.

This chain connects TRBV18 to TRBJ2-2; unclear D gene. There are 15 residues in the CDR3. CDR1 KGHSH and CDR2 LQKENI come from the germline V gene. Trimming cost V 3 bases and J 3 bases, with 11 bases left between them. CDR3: CASSPGRVHTGELFF. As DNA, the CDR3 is TGTGCCAGCTCACCCGGACGAGTCCACACCGGGGAGCTGTTTTTT.

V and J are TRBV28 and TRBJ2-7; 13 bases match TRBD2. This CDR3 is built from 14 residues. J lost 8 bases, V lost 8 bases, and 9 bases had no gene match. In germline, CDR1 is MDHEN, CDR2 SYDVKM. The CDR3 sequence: CASGELAGGSQQYF. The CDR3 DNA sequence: TGTGCCAGCGGTGAACTAGCGGGAGGGTCACAGCAGTACTTC.

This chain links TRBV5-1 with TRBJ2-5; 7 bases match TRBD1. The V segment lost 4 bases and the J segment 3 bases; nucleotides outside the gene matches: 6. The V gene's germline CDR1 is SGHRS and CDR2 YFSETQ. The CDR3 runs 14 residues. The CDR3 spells CASSITQGKETQYF. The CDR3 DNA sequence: TGCGCCAGCAGCATTACACAGGGGAAAGAGACCCAGTACTTC.

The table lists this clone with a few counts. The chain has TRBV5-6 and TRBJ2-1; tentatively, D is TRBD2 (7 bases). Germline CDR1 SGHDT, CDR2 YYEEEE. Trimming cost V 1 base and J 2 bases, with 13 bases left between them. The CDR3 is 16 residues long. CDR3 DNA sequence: TGTGCCAGCAGCTTGACTGCGGGGGCCCCCTACAATGAGCAGTTCTTC. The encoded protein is CASSLTAGAPYNEQFF.

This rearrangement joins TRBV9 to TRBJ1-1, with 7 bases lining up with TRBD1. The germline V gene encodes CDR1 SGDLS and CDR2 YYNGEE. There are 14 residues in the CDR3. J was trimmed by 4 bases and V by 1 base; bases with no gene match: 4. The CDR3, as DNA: TGTGCCAGCAGCGTAACAGGGGCGCCCACTGAAGCTTTCTTT. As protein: CASSVTGAPTEAFF.

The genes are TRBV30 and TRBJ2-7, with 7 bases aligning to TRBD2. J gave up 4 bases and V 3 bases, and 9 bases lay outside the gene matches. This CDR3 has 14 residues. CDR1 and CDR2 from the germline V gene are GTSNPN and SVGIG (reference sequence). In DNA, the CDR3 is TGTGCCTGGAGACCGTGGCGGGAGAGGTACGAGCAGTACTTC. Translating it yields CAWRPWRERYEQYF.

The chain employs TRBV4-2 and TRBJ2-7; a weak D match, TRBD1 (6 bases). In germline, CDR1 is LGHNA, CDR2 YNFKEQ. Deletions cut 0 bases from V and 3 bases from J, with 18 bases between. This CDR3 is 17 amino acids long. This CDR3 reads CASSQDRSRGKNYEQYF. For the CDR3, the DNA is TGTGCCAGCAGCCAAGATAGATCGAGGGGGAAGAACTACGAGCAGTACTTC.

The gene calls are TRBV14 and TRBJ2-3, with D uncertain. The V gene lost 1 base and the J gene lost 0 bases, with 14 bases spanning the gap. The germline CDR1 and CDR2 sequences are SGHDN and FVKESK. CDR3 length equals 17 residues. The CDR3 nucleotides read TGTGCCAGCAGCCAAGGGAAGCGTCTTGCAAGCACAGATACGCAGTATTTT. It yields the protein CASSQGKRLASTDTQYF.

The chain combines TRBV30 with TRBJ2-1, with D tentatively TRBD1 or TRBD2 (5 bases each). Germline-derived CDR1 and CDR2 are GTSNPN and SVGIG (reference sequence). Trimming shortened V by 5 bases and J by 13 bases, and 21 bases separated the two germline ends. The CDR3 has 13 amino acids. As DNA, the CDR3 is TGTGCCTGGGTGGGGGTAGAGGTTTCGAGTCAGTTCTTC. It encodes CAWVGVEVSSQFF.

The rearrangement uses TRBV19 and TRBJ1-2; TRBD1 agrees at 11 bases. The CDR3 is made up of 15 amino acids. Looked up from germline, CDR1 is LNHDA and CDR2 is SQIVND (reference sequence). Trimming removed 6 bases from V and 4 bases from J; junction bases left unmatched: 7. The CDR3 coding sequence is TGTGCCAGTAGGGGACAGGGGGAGTCCGCCTATGGCTACACCTTC. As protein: CASRGQGESAYGYTF. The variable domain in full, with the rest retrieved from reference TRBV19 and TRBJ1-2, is DGGITQSPKYLFRKEGQNVTLSCEQNLNHDAMYWYRQDPGQGLRLIYYSQIVNDFQKGDIAEGYSVSREKKESFPLTVTSAQKNPTAFYLCASRGQGESAYGYTFGSGTRLTVV.

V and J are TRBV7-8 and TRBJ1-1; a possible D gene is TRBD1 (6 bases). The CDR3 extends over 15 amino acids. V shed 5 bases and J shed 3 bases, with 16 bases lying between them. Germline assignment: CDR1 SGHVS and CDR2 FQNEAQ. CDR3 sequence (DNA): TGTGCCAGCAGCCGCTGGGACAAAGCGGACACTGAAGCTTTCTTT. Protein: CASSRWDKADTEAFF.

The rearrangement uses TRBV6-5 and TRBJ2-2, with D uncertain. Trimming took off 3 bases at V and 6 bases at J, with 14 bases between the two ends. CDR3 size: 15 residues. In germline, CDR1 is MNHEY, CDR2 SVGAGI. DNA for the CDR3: TGTGCCAGCAGTTATGGCTTCGTTAGACCCGGGGAGCTGTTTTTT. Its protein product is CASSYGFVRPGELFF.

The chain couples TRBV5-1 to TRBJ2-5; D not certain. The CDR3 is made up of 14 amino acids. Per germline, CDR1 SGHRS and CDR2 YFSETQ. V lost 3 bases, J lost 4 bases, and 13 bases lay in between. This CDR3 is CASSSLRGGETQYF. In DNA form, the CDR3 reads TGCGCCAGCAGCTCCCTTCGTGGCGGAGAGACCCAGTACTTC.

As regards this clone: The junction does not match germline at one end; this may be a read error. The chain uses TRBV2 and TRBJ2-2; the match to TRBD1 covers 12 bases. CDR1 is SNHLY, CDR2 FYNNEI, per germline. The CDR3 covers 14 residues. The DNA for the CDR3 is TGTGCCAGCAGTGGAGGGACAGGGGGCGGGAAGCTGTTTTTT. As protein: CASSGGTGGGKLFF.

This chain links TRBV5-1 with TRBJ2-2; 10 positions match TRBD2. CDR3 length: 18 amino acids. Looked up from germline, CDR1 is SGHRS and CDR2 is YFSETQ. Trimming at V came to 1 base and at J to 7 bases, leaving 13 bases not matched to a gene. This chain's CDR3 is CASSLKSSSGRVVGELFF. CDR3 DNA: TGCGCCAGCAGCTTGAAGTCCTCCAGCGGGAGGGTGGTCGGGGAGCTGTTTTTT.

In DNA form, the CDR3 reads TGTGCCAGCAGCGAAACAGGGAGGGAGAACGAGCAGTACTTC. Its protein product is CASSETGRENEQYF. The rearrangement uses TRBV5-4 and TRBJ2-7; possible D gene TRBD2, 7 bases. The CDR3 totals 14 residues. Germline V gene data show CDR1 as SGHNT and CDR2 as YYREEE (reference sequence). V shed 4 bases and J shed 5 bases, with 16 bases lying between them. The full variable domain, in which reference TRBV5-4 and TRBJ2-7 provide the parts outside the CDR3, is ETGVTQSPTHLIKTRGQQVTLRCSSQSGHNTVSWYQQALGQGPQFIFQYYREEENGRGNFPPRFSGLQFPNYSSELNVNALELDDSALYLCASSETGRENEQYFGPGTRLTVT.

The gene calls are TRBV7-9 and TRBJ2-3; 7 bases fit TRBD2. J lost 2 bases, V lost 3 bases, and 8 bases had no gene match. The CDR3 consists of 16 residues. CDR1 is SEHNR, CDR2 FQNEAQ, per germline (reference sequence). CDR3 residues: CASSFGASGYTDTQYF. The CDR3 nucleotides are TGTGCCAGCAGCTTCGGGGCTAGCGGCTACACAGATACGCAGTATTTT.

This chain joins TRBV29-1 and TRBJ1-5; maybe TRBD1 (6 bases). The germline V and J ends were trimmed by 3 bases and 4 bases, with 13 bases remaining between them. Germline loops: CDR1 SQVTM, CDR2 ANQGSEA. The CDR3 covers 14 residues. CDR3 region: CSVDWGQGNQPQHF. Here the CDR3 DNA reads TGCAGCGTTGATTGGGGGCAGGGGAATCAGCCCCAGCATTTT.

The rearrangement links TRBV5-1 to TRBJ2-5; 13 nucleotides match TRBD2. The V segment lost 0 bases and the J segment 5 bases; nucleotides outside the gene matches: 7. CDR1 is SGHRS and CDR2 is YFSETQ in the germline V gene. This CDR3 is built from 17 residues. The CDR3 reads CASSLAGLAGAGETQYF. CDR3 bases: TGCGCCAGCAGCTTGGCAGGACTAGCGGGAGCGGGGGAGACCCAGTACTTC.

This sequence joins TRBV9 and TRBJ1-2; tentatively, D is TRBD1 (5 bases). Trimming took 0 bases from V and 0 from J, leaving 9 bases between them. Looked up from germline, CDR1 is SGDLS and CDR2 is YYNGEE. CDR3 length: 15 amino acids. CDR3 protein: CASSVAGDSNYGYTF. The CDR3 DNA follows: TGTGCCAGCAGCGTAGCGGGGGATTCTAACTATGGCTACACCTTC.